This T cell receptor (beta chain) was profiled in a study of cytomegalovirus exposure and HLA in healthy donors. Concerning this clone itself: The target antigen is unknown.

The CDR3 sequence is 18 residues long. Germline trimming cut 9 bases from V and 2 bases from J; bases unmatched to any gene: 17. The germline gives CDR1 LNHDA, CDR2 SQIVND (reference sequence). The PCR ran on 60 Vbeta and 13 Jbeta primers. The protocol was immunoSEQ multiplex PCR, while the TCRdb copy is restricted to in-frame clones and leaves out a portion. The sample holds fewer than 200,000 clones, more than 65% seen once. Each donor's status was that of a healthy bone marrow donor. Findings and limits, study-wide: The likely explanation for a cluster of highly shared sequence variants was sequencing artifact. Across donors, presence/absence analyses took sequencing depth to be roughly uniform. A later analysis linked a missense variant in DCLRE1C to the trimming of TCR beta V and J genes.

Sequences were obtained from PBMCs. The rearrangement joins TRBV19 to TRBJ1-5, with 9 bases that match TRBD1. The TCR sequence derives from a male donor in good health and CMV-seronegative. CDR3 sequence (DNA): TGTGCCAGCCACACCTCTGACAGGGGGACTTTAGGCAATCAGCCCCAGCATTTT. Protein sequence: CASHTSDRGTLGNQPQHF.